Shown below are 11 T cell receptor beta chains from a single sample sequenced in a study of T cell responses to AZD1222 COVID-19 vaccine. Assay used: immunoSEQ multiplex PCR; TCRdb lists only in-frame clones, some missing. The sample consists of 25,000 to 30,000 clones, 92% of them appearing once. This sample comprised peripheral blood, obtained 28 days after the second AZD1222 dose. The receptor set was obtained from an adult who received the AZD1222 COVID-19 vaccine.

This sequence joins TRBV27 and TRBJ2-5; 13 bases line up with TRBD2. The J segment lost 5 bases and the V segment lost 5 bases, leaving 11 bases of the junction unmatched. The CDR3 has 17 residues. Germline assignment: CDR1 MNHEY and CDR2 SMNVEV (reference sequence). The DNA for the CDR3 is TGTGCCAGCAGTCATCGACTAGCGGGGGGTTCCGGTGAGACCCAGTACTTC. Translated: CASSHRLAGGSGETQYF.

This chain connects TRBV3-1 (or the pseudogene TRBV3-2) to TRBJ1-3; D not resolved. Germline-derived CDR1 and CDR2 are LGHDT and YNNKEL (reference sequence). The CDR3 is 12 amino acids. The V end was cut by 4 bases, the J end by 4 bases, with 5 bases between. The CDR3 reads CASSPHGNTIYF. CDR3 DNA sequence: TGTGCCAGCAGCCCCCACGGAAACACCATATATTTT.

This chain connects TRBV3-1 (or the pseudogene TRBV3-2) to TRBJ1-2, with unresolved D. The germline V gene has CDR1 LGHDT and CDR2 YNNKEL (reference sequence). The V end lost 1 base, the J end lost 7 bases, and 4 bases lay between the germline ends. CDR3 length: 11 amino acids. The CDR3 coding sequence is TGTGCCAGCAGCCAAGGGGCTGGCTACACCTTC. Its protein is CASSQGAGYTF.

The chain carries TRBV2 and TRBJ2-7, with 8 bases identical to TRBD1. The ends lost 9 bases at V and 7 bases at J; junction bases unmatched: 11. CDR1 is SNHLY and CDR2 is FYNNEI in the germline V gene. The CDR3 is made up of 13 amino acids. The CDR3 region is CASGWQGAREQYF. The CDR3 DNA sequence: TGTGCCAGTGGGTGGCAGGGGGCTAGAGAGCAGTACTTC.

The gene calls are TRBV21-1 and TRBJ1-2; the D call of TRBD1 is as the table states it, not checked on the DNA. TRBV21-1 is marked as a pseudogene. CDR3 length: 13 residues. The CDR3 is CASRPGQGNGYTF. The CDR3 nucleotides read TGTGCCAGCAGGCCGGGACAGGGGAATGGCTACACCTTC.

Notes on this clone: One end of the junction fails to match germline, which may point to a read error. The V gene is TRBV24-1, the J gene TRBJ1-4, with 10 bases aligning to TRBD1. Germline V gene data show CDR1 as KGHDR and CDR2 as SFDVKD. CDR3 size: 15 residues. The CDR3 DNA sequence: TGTGCCACCGGTGACGGACAGGGGGCTAATGAAAAACTGTTTTTT. It translates to CATGDGQGANEKLFF.

Remarks on this clone: Germline and junction disagree at one end, which may indicate a read error. The rearrangement uses TRBV7-7 and TRBJ2-3; 10 bases line up with TRBD2. In germline, CDR1 is SSHAT, CDR2 FNYEAQ (reference sequence). The CDR3 has 14 residues. The CDR3 loop is CASSPSGSPDTQYF. The CDR3 nucleotides are TGTGCTAGCAGTCCTAGCGGGAGCCCAGATACGCAGTATTTT.

The chain has TRBV5-1 and TRBJ1-5; weak D call: TRBD1 (6 bases). V lost 2 bases and J lost 2, with 14 bases in between. Germline V gives CDR1 SGHRS, CDR2 YFSETQ. The CDR3 has 16 residues. CDR3: CASSLTGMVGNQPQHF. The CDR3 coding sequence is TGCGCCAGCAGCTTAACAGGGATGGTCGGCAATCAGCCCCAGCATTTT.

The V gene is TRBV10-3, the J gene TRBJ2-3; 8 bases align to TRBD1. The junction had 9 bases not matched to a gene; V was cut back by 6 bases and J by 4 bases. The germline CDR1 and CDR2 sequences are ENHRY and SYGVKD. This CDR3 is built from 15 residues. The CDR3 reads CAISLTGDASDTQYF. In DNA form, the CDR3 reads TGTGCCATCAGCCTGACAGGGGACGCGTCAGATACGCAGTATTTT.

The V call is TRBV9, the J call TRBJ1-2; the D gene is possibly TRBD1 (5 bases). This CDR3 contains 14 residues. V was pared by 1 base and J by 3 bases, with 10 bases between. Germline CDR1 SGDLS, CDR2 YYNGEE. CDR3 in amino acids: CASSVLTGDYGYTF. The DNA for the CDR3 is TGTGCCAGCAGCGTACTCACGGGGGACTATGGCTACACCTTC.

This clone was seen once. DNA of the CDR3: TGTGCCAGCAGCTTAGGACTAGCGGGAGAGTCCGAGCAGTACTTC. It codes for CASSLGLAGESEQYF. This chain links TRBV13 with TRBJ2-7; TRBD2 aligns across 11 bases. There are 15 residues in the CDR3. Germline CDR1 is PRHDT and CDR2 is FYEKMQ (reference sequence). Trimming took 0 bases from V and 6 from J; bases not matched to a gene: 4.